A few counts support the clone carrying this TCR beta chain. The CDR3 consists of 12 residues. The V end lost 5 bases, the J end lost 6 bases, and 12 bases lay between the germline ends. From germline, CDR1 is DFQATT and CDR2 SNEGSKA (reference sequence). This sample was taken from a study of T cells in Graves' hyperthyroidism and ophthalmopathy. Authors of the study amplified TCR beta CDR3 regions from RNA transcripts. With the HTBI primer set, the TCR CDR3 went through a first round of RT-PCR. MiXCR, run by TCRdb on the multiplex PCR reads, gives a single entry per CDR3 protein. The sample consists of around 690,000 distinct CDR3 sequences, roughly 20% of them appearing once. Disease duration was under 3 months in the ophthalmopathy patients, who also had a Clinical Activity Score of at least 3 and a NOSPECS grade of at least 4.

Sample: blood. V gene TRBV20-1 combines with J gene TRBJ2-3; the D gene is possibly TRBD2 (7 bases). The sequence was collected from a man aged 25 to 45 with Graves' ophthalmopathy. As DNA, the CDR3 is TGCAGTGCTTTGCGGGGGCCGGATACGCAGTATTTT. Translation: CSALRGPDTQYF.